The 5 T cell receptor beta chains below come from one sample, sequenced in a study of early T cells in non-severe SARS-CoV-2 infection. In TCRdb, the 5' RACE reads were re-called with MiXCR into one record per CDR3 protein. The sample holds fewer than 60,000 distinct CDR3 sequences, 7.5% to 10% seen once. Sequenced input: whole blood. The receptors here all came from an adult who was a healthcare worker with PCR-confirmed SARS-CoV-2 infection or an uninfected control (not recorded which).

The chain is built from TRBV13 and TRBJ2-1; D is possibly TRBD2 (6 bases). This CDR3 spans 14 amino acids. Germline V gene data show CDR1 as PRHDT and CDR2 as FYEKMQ (reference sequence). With 2 bases removed from V and 9 bases from J, the gap between germline ends came to 14 bases. CDR3 coding DNA: TGTGCCAGCAGCTTAACGGGAGTTAGGGGTGAGCAGTTCTTC. Its translation is CASSLTGVRGEQFF.

This clonotype showed up many times. This chain uses TRBV14 with TRBJ1-1; no firm D call. V was cut by 5 bases and J by 2 bases, with 9 bases left in between. This CDR3 spans 13 amino acids. Germline loops: CDR1 SGHDN, CDR2 FVKESK. DNA for the CDR3: TGTGCCAGCAGCGCAAGTACTAACACTGAAGCTTTCTTT. Translation gives CASSASTNTEAFF.

The V and J genes are TRBV10-3 and TRBJ1-1; D uncertain. V gave up 3 bases and J gave up 3 bases, with 5 bases separating them. This CDR3 has 12 amino acids. Germline CDR1 reads ENHRY; CDR2 reads SYGVKD. CDR3 residues: CAISESHTEAFF. The CDR3 bases are TGTGCCATCAGTGAATCGCACACTGAAGCTTTCTTT.

On this clonotype itself: With a much larger clone just one base away, this may be a read error. This sequence joins TRBV7-3 and TRBJ2-3; D gene uncertain. V was cut by 0 bases and J by 1 base, with 2 bases left in between. Germline loops: CDR1 SGHTA, CDR2 FQGTGA. This CDR3 has 13 residues. In DNA, the CDR3 is TGTGCCAGCAGCTTAACTGGCACAGATACGCAGTATTTT. Translating gives CASSLTGTDTQYF. The full variable domain, in which reference TRBV7-3 and TRBJ2-3 provide the parts outside the CDR3, is GAGVSQTPSNKVTEKGKYVELRCDPISGHTALYWYRQSLGQGPEFLIYFQGTGAADDSGLPNDRFFAVRPEGSVSTLKIQRTERGDSAVYLCASSLTGTDTQYFGPGTRLTVL.

The V and J genes are TRBV5-1 and TRBJ2-3, with 13 bases fitting TRBD2. Germline trimming cut 4 bases from V and 5 bases from J; bases unmatched to any gene: 7. The germline gives CDR1 SGHRS, CDR2 YFSETQ. CDR3 length: 16 amino acids. CDR3 sequence reads: CASSARLAGGGDTQYF. DNA for the CDR3: TGCGCCAGCAGCGCCCGACTAGCGGGAGGAGGAGATACGCAGTATTTT.